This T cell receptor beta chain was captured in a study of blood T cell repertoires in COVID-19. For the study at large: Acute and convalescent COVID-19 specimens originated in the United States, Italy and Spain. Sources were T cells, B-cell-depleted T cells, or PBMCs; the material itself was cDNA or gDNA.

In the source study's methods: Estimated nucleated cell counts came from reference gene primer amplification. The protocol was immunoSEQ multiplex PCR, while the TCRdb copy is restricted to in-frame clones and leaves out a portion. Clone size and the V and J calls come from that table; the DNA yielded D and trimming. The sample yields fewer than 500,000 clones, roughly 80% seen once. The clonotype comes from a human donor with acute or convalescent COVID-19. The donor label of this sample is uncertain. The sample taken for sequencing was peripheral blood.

The CDR3 reads CASSLRAGGPYEQYF. The CDR3 DNA reads TGTGCCAGCAGTTTAAGGGCGGGAGGGCCGTACGAGCAGTACTTC. This rearrangement joins TRBV27 to TRBJ2-7; TRBD2 matches at 9 bases. Germline loops: CDR1 MNHEY, CDR2 SMNVEV (reference sequence). The V segment lost 2 bases and the J segment 4 bases; nucleotides outside the gene matches: 6. The CDR3 is made up of 15 amino acids.